The T cell receptor beta chain described here comes from a study of cytomegalovirus exposure and HLA in healthy donors. Study-level results: The investigators catalogued about 170 TCR beta chains as cytomegalovirus-associated. As was reported, the classifier diagnosed cytomegalovirus status with high specificity and sensitivity.

As concerns this clone: Its target is unknown.

Germline-derived CDR1 and CDR2 are ENHRY and SYGVKD. The CDR3 runs 14 residues. V lost 7 bases, J lost 6 bases, and 15 bases lay in between. PCR involved 60 Vbeta and 13 Jbeta primers. Using immunoSEQ multiplex PCR, the repertoire was profiled, and TCRdb retains in-frame clones only, with some absent. This sample has roughly 150,000 clones, with around 65% found just once. Sequenced: PBMCs. The sequence was collected from a woman aged 30 to 39 in good health and CMV-seropositive. This chain joins TRBV10-3 and TRBJ2-2; tentative D call: TRBD1 (6 bases). The CDR3 here is CAITEADSPGELFF. The DNA for the CDR3 is TGTGCCATCACGGAAGCGGACAGCCCCGGGGAGCTGTTTTTT.